Sequencing of this TCR beta chain was carried out in a study of regulatory T cells in long-lasting Graves disease. Study-wide context: More than 5 years of antithyroid drugs with positive TSH receptor antibodies defined persistent Graves' disease.

iRepertoire HTBI primers and Arm-PCR of CDR3 regions built TCR beta libraries. TCRdb reanalysed the multiplex PCR reads using MiXCR and keeps one entry per CDR3 protein. The table has roughly 400,000 distinct CDR3 sequences, around 23% seen once. Study-level results: Limited sample numbers may have lowered accuracy. The analysis examined peripheral blood only and excluded thyroid tissue.

Documented time point: persistent/refractory GD, antithyroid drugs over 5 years with positive TRAb. PBMC-extracted RNA yielded the TCR library. CDR1 and CDR2 (germline): MNHGY, SVAAGI. The CDR3 spans 17 residues. After removal of 3 bases from V and 0 bases from J, the junction contained 7 bases not matched to a gene. This clonotype was seen at least ten times. Its antigen is unidentified. The V call is TRBV6-9, the J call TRBJ2-4; 8 nucleotides line up with TRBD1. The sample in question was peripheral blood mononuclear cells (PBMCs), obtained when the disease was refractory, from a patient treated with antithyroid drugs. The TCR was taken from a female donor with Graves disease. The CDR3 DNA sequence: TGTGCCAGCAGTTACGAGGGGACAGGTCTAGCCAAAAACATTCAGTACTTC. It encodes CASSYEGTGLAKNIQYF.